Following are 3 T cell receptor beta chains from one sample sequenced in a study of post-analysis software for immune sequencing data. The authors incorporated unique molecular identifiers into the TCR beta cDNA libraries. Via MiXCR, TCRdb re-called the PCR reads, giving one row per CDR3 protein. The data contain 380,000 or so distinct CDR3 sequences, around a third of them singletons. General observations from the study: TRBV5-6, TRBV5-1 and TRBV20-1 were among a handful of TRBV segments more frequent in patients than controls.

Their antigen targets remain unknown. Sequencing was performed on blood. The receptors here all came from a girl aged 5-17 years with multiple sclerosis.

This clonotype was observed a handful of times. The chain links TRBV7-2 to TRBJ2-1; D tentatively reads TRBD1 or TRBD2 (6 bases each). The germline CDR1 and CDR2 sequences are SGHTA and FQGNSA. The length of the CDR3 is 18 residues. Trimming removed 1 base from V and 0 bases from J, with 16 bases in between. CDR3 protein: CASSLVLGGLLSYNEQFF. The CDR3 DNA sequence: TGTGCCAGCAGCTTAGTGTTGGGGGGCCTCCTCTCCTACAATGAGCAGTTCTTC.

This clonotype appeared many times. The CDR3 sequence: CASQAGQSYEQYF. The CDR3 DNA is TGTGCCTCCCAAGCGGGACAGAGTTACGAGCAGTACTTC. J is TRBJ2-7 and V is TRBV6-1; TRBD1 or TRBD2 may be the D gene (7 bases each). Deletions cut 11 bases from V and 4 bases from J, with 18 bases between. Germline loops: CDR1 MNHNS, CDR2 SASEGT. The CDR3 has 13 residues.

The chain recombines TRBV7-3 with TRBJ2-5; D is possibly TRBD2 (6 bases). The V end lost 0 bases, the J end lost 5 bases, and 13 bases lay between the germline ends. The length of the CDR3 is 15 residues. CDR1 SGHTA and CDR2 FQGTGA come from the germline V gene. CDR3 residues: CASSLTGGGDETQYF. The DNA for the CDR3 is TGTGCCAGCAGCTTAACCGGGGGTGGGGATGAGACCCAGTACTTC. The full variable domain, with the rest looked up from reference TRBV7-3 and TRBJ2-5, is GAGVSQTPSNKVTEKGKYVELRCDPISGHTALYWYRQSLGQGPEFLIYFQGTGAADDSGLPNDRFFAVRPEGSVSTLKIQRTERGDSAVYLCASSLTGGGDETQYFGPGTRLLVL.